The present entry profiles one T cell receptor beta chain with its context. The germline CDR1 and CDR2 sequences are SGHKS and YYEKEE (reference sequence). Trimming took 0 bases from V and 5 from J, leaving 11 bases between them. The CDR3 is 15 residues long. The sample comes from a study of long-term antiretroviral therapy in people with HIV. With survey level as its setting, the immunoSEQ assay was v3.0. TCRdb keeps only in-frame clones here, not all; method: immunoSEQ multiplex PCR. The sample gives some 31,000 clones, 78% of which show up once; 8% to 10% is in the top ten. The chain uses TRBV5-5 and TRBJ1-4; D gene uncertain. The sequencing here drew on unsorted PBMCs, taken 3.1 years after starting antiretroviral therapy. This receptor was obtained from a woman between 50 and 59 years old with HIV. The CDR3 sequence is CASSLVANGNEKLFF. Written as DNA, the CDR3 is TGTGCCAGCAGCTTGGTGGCGAACGGGAATGAAAAACTGTTTTTT.